Listed here is a single T cell receptor beta chain. Germline assignment: CDR1 MNHEY and CDR2 SVGAGI. Trimming took off 8 bases at V and 2 bases at J, with 16 bases between the two ends. The CDR3 consists of 14 residues. Participant age was roughly 18 to 95 years, and participants resided in about two dozen US areas. Some clones are missing from TCRdb's copy, which holds only in-frame ones; the method was immunoSEQ multiplex PCR. The table records about 180,000 clones, roughly nine tenths of them present only once. This entry comes from a study of blood T cell repertoires in COVID-19. Across the study: The United States, Italy and Spain provided the acute and convalescent COVID-19 samples.

The rearrangement joins TRBV6-5 to TRBJ2-7, with a tentative D call TRBD2 (6 bases). This receptor was identified in a woman aged 40 to 50 with acute COVID-19. Sequencing was done on a sample of PBMCs or T cells enriched from blood (not recorded which). CDR3 loop: CASQTSKGTYEQYF. The DNA of the CDR3 is TGTGCCAGCCAGACTAGTAAGGGTACCTACGAGCAGTACTTC.